Following are 25 T cell receptor beta chains from one sample sequenced in a study of blood T cell repertoires in COVID-19. Some clones are missing from TCRdb's copy, which holds only in-frame ones; the method was immunoSEQ multiplex PCR. This table has around 300,000 clones, roughly 90% appearing once. The sample was peripheral blood. The receptors were gathered from a woman between 25 and 40 years old with COVID-19, enrolled during active disease.

The V gene is TRBV9, the J gene TRBJ1-3; D perhaps matches TRBD1 (6 bases). Trimming cost V 4 bases and J 0 bases, with 11 bases left between them. CDR3 size: 15 residues. Germline CDR1 SGDLS, CDR2 YYNGEE. The CDR3 DNA sequence: TGTGCCAGCAGCCCTGGACAGTCCTCTGGAAACACCATATATTTT. It is translated as CASSPGQSSGNTIYF.

The CDR3 DNA sequence: TGTGCCAGCAGCAGATTCGGACAGGGCTCCTACGAGCAGTACTTC. This gives the protein CASSRFGQGSYEQYF. The V and J genes are TRBV27 and TRBJ2-7, with 8 positions matching TRBD1. This CDR3 is 15 amino acids long. In germline, CDR1 is MNHEY, CDR2 SMNVEV (reference sequence). J gave up 0 bases and V 6 bases, and 7 bases lay outside the gene matches.

The chain couples TRBV11-2 to TRBJ1-6, with D possibly TRBD1 on 5 matching bases. Germline loops: CDR1 SGHAT, CDR2 FQNNGV. The CDR3 length is 15 residues. Trimming removed 2 bases from V and 18 bases from J, with 23 bases in between. The CDR3 protein is CASSLWMRDVSRYHF. The CDR3 bases are TGTGCCAGCAGCTTATGGATGCGGGACGTCTCGCGGTACCACTTT.

The sample holds a few counts of this clone. The chain joins TRBV11-2 to TRBJ2-2; D unclear. The V and J ends lost 4 bases and 2 bases respectively, with 14 bases between them. This CDR3 contains 16 residues. CDR1 is SGHAT, CDR2 FQNNGV, per germline. The chain's CDR3 is CASSSLRSPNTGELFF. As DNA, the CDR3 is TGTGCCAGCAGCTCCCTCCGGAGCCCCAACACCGGGGAGCTGTTTTTT.

This clone was seen more than once but under ten times. The V gene is TRBV19, the J gene TRBJ1-6; 7 nucleotides match TRBD1. J gave up 6 bases and V 4 bases, and 9 bases lay outside the gene matches. The CDR3 runs to 16 residues. Germline assignment: CDR1 LNHDA and CDR2 SQIVND (reference sequence). CDR3 protein: CASSTTGVSGNSPLHF. The CDR3, as DNA: TGTGCCAGTAGTACAACAGGGGTTTCTGGTAATTCACCCCTCCACTTT.

The J gene is TRBJ2-4, the V gene TRBV3-1 (or the pseudogene TRBV3-2); maybe TRBD2 (6 bases). Looked up from germline, CDR1 is LGHDT and CDR2 is YNNKEL (reference sequence). The CDR3 is 15 amino acids. The V end lost 4 bases, the J end lost 0 bases, and 10 bases lay between the germline ends. CDR3 residues: CASSRRGPAKNIQYF. The CDR3 region has the DNA TGTGCCAGCAGCCGGCGGGGCCCAGCCAAAAACATTCAGTACTTC.

This chain connects TRBV4-2 to TRBJ2-6, with 7 bases identical to TRBD1. V was clipped by 5 bases and J by 2 bases; unmatched bases: 6. Germline CDR1 and CDR2: LGHNA and YNFKEQ. The CDR3 contains 16 residues. The CDR3, as DNA: TGTGCCAGCAGCTTACAAAGGGGGCCTGGGGCCAACGTCCTGACTTTC. It specifies CASSLQRGPGANVLTF.

The chain employs TRBV28 and TRBJ1-1; D gene uncertain. CDR1 and CDR2 (germline): MDHEN, SYDVKM. The CDR3 length is 12 residues. Trimming pared 4 bases from V and 12 bases from J, leaving 15 bases between. CDR3 in DNA: TGTGCCAGCAGTTCCGGGAGTTCCGGTACTTTCTTT. Its translation is CASSSGSSGTFF.

This chain uses TRBV11-2 with TRBJ1-1; perhaps TRBD1 as D (6 bases). Trimming cost V 4 bases and J 5 bases, with 11 bases left between them. This CDR3 contains 13 residues. The germline V gene encodes CDR1 SGHAT and CDR2 FQNNGV. CDR3 protein: CASSSQGNTEAFF. CDR3 sequence (DNA): TGTGCCAGCAGCTCCCAGGGGAATACTGAAGCTTTCTTT.

The rearrangement joins TRBV3-1 (or the pseudogene TRBV3-2) to TRBJ1-1, with D perhaps TRBD1 (6 bases). CDR1 and CDR2 (germline): LGHDT, YNNKEL (reference sequence). CDR3 length: 16 amino acids. Trimming took 0 bases from V and 1 from J, leaving 12 bases between them. The CDR3 DNA sequence: TGTGCCAGCAGCCAAGAGTTGGGGGCGAGGAACACTGAAGCTTTCTTT. This encodes CASSQELGARNTEAFF.

This chain uses TRBV2 with TRBJ1-4, with 10 positions matching TRBD1. This CDR3 has 16 amino acids. Germline CDR1 reads SNHLY; CDR2 reads FYNNEI. V was pared by 6 bases and J by 7 bases, with 11 bases of the junction left unmatched. This CDR3 is CASRFETGGVGEKLFF. The CDR3 DNA follows: TGTGCCAGCAGATTCGAGACAGGGGGCGTGGGTGAAAAACTGTTTTTT.

J is TRBJ1-2 and V is TRBV5-6, with TRBD1 as a possible D gene (5 bases). The V end lost 2 bases, the J end lost 2 bases, and 7 bases lay between the germline ends. In germline, CDR1 is SGHDT, CDR2 YYEEEE. This CDR3 spans 13 amino acids. In DNA form, the CDR3 reads TGTGCCAGCAGCTTTGACAGCAACTATGGCTACACCTTC. This gives the protein CASSFDSNYGYTF.

This clone has only one observation. Written as DNA, the CDR3 is TGTGCCAGCAGCAGGCACACAGGGATCAACCAGCCCCAGCATTTT. It is translated as CASSRHTGINQPQHF. V usage is TRBV6-5 and J usage is TRBJ1-5; the D gene is possibly TRBD1 (6 bases). V lost 6 bases and J lost 7, with 19 bases in between. The CDR3 is made up of 15 amino acids. From germline, CDR1 is MNHEY and CDR2 SVGAGI.

The chain joins TRBV19 to TRBJ2-2, with 10 bases that match TRBD2. The V segment lost 5 bases and the J segment 0 bases; nucleotides outside the gene matches: 6. This CDR3 has 17 residues. Germline CDR1 LNHDA, CDR2 SQIVND (reference sequence). The CDR3 coding sequence is TGTGCCAGTAGTCCACTAGCGGGAACCCCGAACACCGGGGAGCTGTTTTTT. Residues: CASSPLAGTPNTGELFF.

This chain joins TRBV3-1 (or the pseudogene TRBV3-2) and TRBJ2-7; D gene uncertain. Germline loops: CDR1 LGHDT, CDR2 YNNKEL (reference sequence). The length of the CDR3 is 15 residues. V was shortened by 1 base and J by 2 bases, with 12 bases between the two germline ends. The DNA for the CDR3 is TGTGCCAGCAGCCAAGGTCCGAGGCCGCCCTACGAGCAGTACTTC. It yields the protein CASSQGPRPPYEQYF.

The rearrangement uses TRBV5-4 and TRBJ1-4; TRBD1 is a possible D gene (5 bases). Trimming shortened V by 2 bases and J by 4 bases, and 6 bases separated the two germline ends. This CDR3 is 13 amino acids long. CDR1 is SGHNT, CDR2 YYREEE, per germline (reference sequence). CDR3 DNA: TGTGCCAGCAGCTTCCAGGGTAATGAAAAACTGTTTTTT. This codes for CASSFQGNEKLFF.

This chain links TRBV6-1 with TRBJ1-1; D perhaps matches TRBD1 (5 bases). Germline V CDR1 and CDR2: MNHNS, SASEGT. This CDR3 is built from 19 residues. Trimming took off 3 bases at V and 1 base at J, with 24 bases between the two ends. The CDR3 is CASSDKVPQGSWGNTEAFF. The CDR3, as DNA: TGTGCCAGCAGTGATAAGGTCCCCCAGGGTTCGTGGGGGAACACTGAAGCTTTCTTT.

CDR3 DNA sequence: TGTGCCACCAGCAGAGTAGGCAGGGTTTGGGACACTGAAGCTTTCTTT. Protein product: CATSRVGRVWDTEAFF. V gene TRBV15 combines with J gene TRBJ1-1; D possibly corresponds to TRBD1 (5 bases). CDR3 size: 16 residues. The germline gives CDR1 LNHNV, CDR2 YYDKDF (reference sequence). Trimming left V 1 base short and J 3 bases short, with 15 bases between.

CDR3 sequence: CASSGASEGTNYGYTF. The CDR3 nucleotides are TGTGCCAGCAGCGGGGCTAGCGAGGGGACTAACTATGGCTACACCTTC. This chain joins TRBV9 and TRBJ1-2, with TRBD1 as a possible D gene (5 bases). V was cut by 3 bases and J by 0 bases, with 15 bases left in between. CDR1 and CDR2 from the germline V gene are SGDLS and YYNGEE. CDR3 length equals 16 residues.

The chain joins TRBV18 to TRBJ1-1; 9 nucleotides match TRBD1. CDR1 KGHSH and CDR2 LQKENI come from the germline V gene. The junction had 8 bases not matched to a gene; V was cut back by 7 bases and J by 8 bases. This CDR3 contains 13 residues. CDR3 residues: CASLPGQGSEAFF. Here the CDR3 DNA reads TGTGCCAGCTTACCGGGACAGGGCTCAGAAGCTTTCTTT. The full variable domain, completed using reference TRBV18 and TRBJ1-1, is NAGVMQNPRHLVRRRGQEARLRCSPMKGHSHVYWYRQLPEEGLKFMVYLQKENIIDESGMPKERFSAEFPKEGPSILRIQQVVRGDSAAYFCASLPGQGSEAFFGQGTRLTVV.

V is TRBV5-1 and J is TRBJ1-4; a possible D gene is TRBD1 (5 bases). Germline loops: CDR1 SGHRS, CDR2 YFSETQ. V was cut by 4 bases and J by 8 bases, with 12 bases left in between. The CDR3 contains 13 residues. CDR3 nucleotides: TGCGCCAGCAGCGCCCAGGGAGGAGAAAAACTGTTTTTT. It yields the protein CASSAQGGEKLFF.

The chain recombines TRBV10-3 with TRBJ1-2, with TRBD1 matching over 10 bases. CDR1 is ENHRY and CDR2 is SYGVKD in the germline V gene. V gave up 8 bases and J gave up 3 bases; unmatched junction bases: 9. This CDR3 is built from 15 residues. The CDR3 loop is CAISTRDRGDYGYTF. The DNA of the CDR3 is TGTGCCATCTCAACGAGGGACAGGGGCGACTATGGCTACACCTTC.

This clone showed up just once. V is TRBV19 and J is TRBJ1-2; weak D call: TRBD1 (5 bases). Between the trimmed V and J ends, which lost 5 bases and 3 bases, there was a span of 19 bases. CDR1 is LNHDA and CDR2 is SQIVND in the germline V gene (reference sequence). CDR3 length: 16 residues. The CDR3 DNA sequence: TGTGCCAGTAGTGGGGCGGGAGGCGGATTTGACTATGGCTACACCTTC. Translating it yields CASSGAGGGFDYGYTF.

The rearrangement uses TRBV28 and TRBJ1-4, with D perhaps matching TRBD1 (5 bases). The CDR3 runs 13 residues. The germline V gene encodes CDR1 MDHEN and CDR2 SYDVKM. The V end was cut by 3 bases, the J end by 3 bases, with 5 bases between. In DNA form, the CDR3 reads TGTGCCAGCAGTTTGACAGCTAATGAAAAACTGTTTTTT. Translated: CASSLTANEKLFF.

This clone has a handful of counts. The chain has TRBV5-6 and TRBJ2-7; 9 bases match TRBD2. CDR1 is SGHDT, CDR2 YYEEEE, per germline. Trimming cost V 0 bases and J 2 bases; bases outside gene matches: 3. This CDR3 region has 15 residues. The CDR3 spells CASSLAAGGPYEQYF. The CDR3 nucleotides are TGTGCCAGCAGCTTGGCCGCGGGAGGGCCCTACGAGCAGTACTTC.